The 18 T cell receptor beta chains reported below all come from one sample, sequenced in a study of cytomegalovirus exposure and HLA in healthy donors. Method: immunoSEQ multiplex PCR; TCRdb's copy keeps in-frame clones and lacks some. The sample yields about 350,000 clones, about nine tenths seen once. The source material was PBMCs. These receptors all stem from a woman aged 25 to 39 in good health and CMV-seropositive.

The CDR3 reads CASSFLTSTDTQYF. CDR3 nucleotides: TGTGCCAGCAGTTTCCTGACTAGCACAGATACGCAGTATTTT. This rearrangement joins TRBV27 to TRBJ2-3; D is ambiguous. V lost 3 bases to trimming and J lost 0 bases, with 7 bases between them. CDR3 length equals 14 residues. From germline, CDR1 is MNHEY and CDR2 SMNVEV (reference sequence).

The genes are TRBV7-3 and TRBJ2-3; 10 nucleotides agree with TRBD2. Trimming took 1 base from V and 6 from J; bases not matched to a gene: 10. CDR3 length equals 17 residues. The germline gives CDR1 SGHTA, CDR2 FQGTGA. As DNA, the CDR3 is TGTGCCAGCAGCTTAATGTCTAGCGGGAGAAGGTTGGATACGCAGTATTTT. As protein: CASSLMSSGRRLDTQYF.

CDR3 bases: TGTGCCAGCAGCTCCACCCCGACCTACGAGCAGTACTTC. It encodes CASSSTPTYEQYF. This chain connects TRBV5-4 to TRBJ2-7, with unresolved D. Looked up from germline, CDR1 is SGHNT and CDR2 is YYREEE (reference sequence). The CDR3 is 13 amino acids. V was shortened by 3 bases and J by 2 bases, with 9 bases between the two germline ends.

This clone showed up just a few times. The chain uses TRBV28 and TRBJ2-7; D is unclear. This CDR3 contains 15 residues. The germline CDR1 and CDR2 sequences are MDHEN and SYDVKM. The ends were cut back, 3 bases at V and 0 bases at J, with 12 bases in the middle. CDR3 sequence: CASSFGELSSYEQYF. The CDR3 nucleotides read TGTGCCAGCAGTTTTGGGGAACTTAGCTCCTACGAGCAGTACTTC.

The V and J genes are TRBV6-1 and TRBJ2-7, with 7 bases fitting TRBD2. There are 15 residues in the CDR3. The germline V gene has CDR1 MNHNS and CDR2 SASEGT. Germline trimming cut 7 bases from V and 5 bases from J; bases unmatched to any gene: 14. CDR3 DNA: TGTGCCAGCATAAAAGGTGGGAGGGCGTCGGACGAGCAGTACTTC. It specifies CASIKGGRASDEQYF.

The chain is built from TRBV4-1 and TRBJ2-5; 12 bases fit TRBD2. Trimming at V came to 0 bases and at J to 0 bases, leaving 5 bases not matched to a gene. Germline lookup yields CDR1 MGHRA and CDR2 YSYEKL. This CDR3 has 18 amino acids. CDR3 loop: CASSQDLAGGLDQETQYF. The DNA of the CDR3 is TGCGCCAGCAGCCAAGATCTAGCGGGGGGGCTGGACCAAGAGACCCAGTACTTC.

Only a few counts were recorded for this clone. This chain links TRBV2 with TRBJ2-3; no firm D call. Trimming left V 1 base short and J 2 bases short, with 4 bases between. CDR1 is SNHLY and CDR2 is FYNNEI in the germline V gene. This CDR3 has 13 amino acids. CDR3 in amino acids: CASSEGTTDTQYF. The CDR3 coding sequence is TGTGCCAGCAGTGAAGGGACCACAGATACGCAGTATTTT. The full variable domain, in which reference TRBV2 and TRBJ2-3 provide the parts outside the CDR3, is EPEVTQTPSHQVTQMGQEVILRCVPISNHLYFYWYRQILGQKVEFLVSFYNNEISEKSEIFDDQFSVERPDGSNFTLKIRSTKLEDSAMYFCASSEGTTDTQYFGPGTRLTVL.

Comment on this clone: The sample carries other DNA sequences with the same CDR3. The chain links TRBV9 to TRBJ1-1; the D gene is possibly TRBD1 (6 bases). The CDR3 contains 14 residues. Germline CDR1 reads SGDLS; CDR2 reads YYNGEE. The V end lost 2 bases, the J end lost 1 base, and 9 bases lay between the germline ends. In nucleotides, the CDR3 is TGTGCCAGCAGCGTGGGGGGGCGGAACACTGAAGCTTTCTTT. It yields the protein CASSVGGRNTEAFF.

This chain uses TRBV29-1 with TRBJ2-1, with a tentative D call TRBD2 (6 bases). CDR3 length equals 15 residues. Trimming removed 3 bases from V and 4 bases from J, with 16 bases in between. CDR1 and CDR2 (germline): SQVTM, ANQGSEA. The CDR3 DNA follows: TGCAGCGTTGACGACAGACTAGGGAATTACAATGAGCAGTTCTTC. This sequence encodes CSVDDRLGNYNEQFF.

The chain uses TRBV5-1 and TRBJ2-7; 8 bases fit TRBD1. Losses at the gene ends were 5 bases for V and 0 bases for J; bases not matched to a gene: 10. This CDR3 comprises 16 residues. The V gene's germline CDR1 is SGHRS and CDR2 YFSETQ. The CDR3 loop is CASRDWTGTSSYEQYF. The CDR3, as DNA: TGCGCCAGCAGAGACTGGACAGGGACGAGCTCCTACGAGCAGTACTTC.

CDR3 sequence (DNA): TGTGCCAGCAGCGAGTCATGGGAGGGTCCCTACGAGCAGTACTTC. Encoded protein: CASSESWEGPYEQYF. This chain connects TRBV9 to TRBJ2-7; 7 nucleotides match TRBD2. The CDR3 length is 15 residues. The germline V gene has CDR1 SGDLS and CDR2 YYNGEE. Trimming cost V 3 bases and J 2 bases; bases outside gene matches: 8. Based on the CDR3 plus reference TRBV9 and TRBJ2-7, the full variable domain is DSGVTQTPKHLITATGQRVTLRCSPRSGDLSVYWYQQSLDQGLQFLIQYYNGEERAKGNILERFSAQQFPDLHSELNLSSLELGDSALYFCASSESWEGPYEQYFGPGTRLTVT.

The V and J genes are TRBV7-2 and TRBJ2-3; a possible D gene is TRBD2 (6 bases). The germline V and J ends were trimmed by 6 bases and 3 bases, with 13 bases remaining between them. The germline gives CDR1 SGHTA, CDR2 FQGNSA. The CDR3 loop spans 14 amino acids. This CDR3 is CASRLGRGTDTQYF. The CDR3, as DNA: TGTGCCAGCAGGCTCGGGCGGGGTACAGATACGCAGTATTTT.

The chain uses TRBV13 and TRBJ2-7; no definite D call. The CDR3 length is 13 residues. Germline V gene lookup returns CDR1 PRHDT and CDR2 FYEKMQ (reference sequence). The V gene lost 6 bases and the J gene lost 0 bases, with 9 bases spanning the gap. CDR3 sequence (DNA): TGTGCCAGCAGTTATTCCAGCTCCTACGAGCAGTACTTC. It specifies CASSYSSSYEQYF.

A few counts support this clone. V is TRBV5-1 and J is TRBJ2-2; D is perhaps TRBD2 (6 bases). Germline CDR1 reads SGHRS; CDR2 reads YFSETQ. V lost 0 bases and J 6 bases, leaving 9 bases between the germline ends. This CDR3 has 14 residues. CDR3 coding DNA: TGCGCCAGCAGCTTGGGGCGGGGCTCCGGGGAGCTGTTTTTT. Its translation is CASSLGRGSGELFF.

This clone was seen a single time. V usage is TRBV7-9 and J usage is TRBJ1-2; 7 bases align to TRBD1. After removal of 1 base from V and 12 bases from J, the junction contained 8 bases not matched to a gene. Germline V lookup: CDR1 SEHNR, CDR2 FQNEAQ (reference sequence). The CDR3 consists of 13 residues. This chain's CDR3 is CASSLVEIQGNTF. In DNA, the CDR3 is TGTGCCAGCAGCTTAGTAGAAATACAGGGGAACACCTTC.

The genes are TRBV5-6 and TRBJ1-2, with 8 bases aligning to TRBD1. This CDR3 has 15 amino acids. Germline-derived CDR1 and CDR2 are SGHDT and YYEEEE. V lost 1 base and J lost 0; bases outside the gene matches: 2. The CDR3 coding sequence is TGTGCCAGCAGCTTGAAGACAGGGGCTAACTATGGCTACACCTTC. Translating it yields CASSLKTGANYGYTF.

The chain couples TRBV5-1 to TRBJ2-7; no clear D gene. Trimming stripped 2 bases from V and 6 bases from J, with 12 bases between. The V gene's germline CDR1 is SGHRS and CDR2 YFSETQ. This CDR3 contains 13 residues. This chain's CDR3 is CASSLRQNSEQYF. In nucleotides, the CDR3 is TGCGCCAGCAGCTTACGTCAGAACTCCGAGCAGTACTTC. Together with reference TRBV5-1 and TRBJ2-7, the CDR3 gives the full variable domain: KAGVTQTPRYLIKTRGQQVTLSCSPISGHRSVSWYQQTPGQGLQFLFEYFSETQRNKGNFPGRFSGRQFSNSRSEMNVSTLELGDSALYLCASSLRQNSEQYFGPGTRLTVT.

The CDR3 nucleotides read TGTGCCAGCAGCGCACGCGGGCAGCCTCACTACGAGCAGTACTTC. It translates to CASSARGQPHYEQYF. The chain joins TRBV5-8 to TRBJ2-7; tentatively, D is TRBD2 (5 bases). Germline lookup yields CDR1 SGHTS and CDR2 YDEGEE. The length of the CDR3 is 15 residues. V was cut by 4 bases and J by 3 bases, with 17 bases left in between.